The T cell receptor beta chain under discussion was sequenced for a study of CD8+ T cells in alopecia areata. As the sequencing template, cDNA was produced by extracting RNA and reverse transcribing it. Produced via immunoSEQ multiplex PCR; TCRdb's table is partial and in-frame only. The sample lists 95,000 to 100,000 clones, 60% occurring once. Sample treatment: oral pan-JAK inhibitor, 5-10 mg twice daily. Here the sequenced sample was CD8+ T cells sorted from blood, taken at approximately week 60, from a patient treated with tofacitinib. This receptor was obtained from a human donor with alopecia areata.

The CDR3 loop is CASRSGQLNTGELFF. The DNA for the CDR3 is TGTGCCAGCAGGTCGGGACAGTTAAACACCGGGGAGCTGTTTTTT. This chain uses TRBV2 with TRBJ2-2, with 7 bases matching TRBD1. The germline gives CDR1 SNHLY, CDR2 FYNNEI. V dropped 6 bases and J dropped 2; count of bases not matched to a gene: 6. The CDR3 length is 15 residues.